The T cell receptor beta chain under discussion was sequenced for a study of blood T cell repertoires in COVID-19. Germline V gene data show CDR1 as MNHNY and CDR2 as SVGAGI (reference sequence). The CDR3 length is 15 residues. Unmatched junction bases numbered 13, after V lost 7 bases and J lost 7 bases. Living in 24 US areas, the participants were between about 18 and 100 years of age. Recovered status in Cohort 3 required two negative PCRs, clearance, or symptom resolution. Methods used by the authors: Counts of nucleated cells, estimated from reference gene primer amplification, were obtained. Profiled with immunoSEQ multiplex PCR; TCRdb holds only in-frame clones, not every one. That table furnishes V, J and clone size, whereas the DNA furnished D and trimming. This sample has about 180,000 clones; more than 80% occur once, and the top ten carry 6.2%.

The sequence was collected from a man in his forties or fifties who had recovered from COVID-19. The chain links TRBV6-6 to TRBJ1-2, with 9 bases fitting TRBD1. The sample taken for sequencing was PBMCs or T cells enriched from blood (not recorded which). This CDR3 is CASNQPPGQGLGYTF. CDR3 DNA sequence: TGTGCCAGCAACCAACCACCGGGACAGGGCCTTGGCTACACCTTC.